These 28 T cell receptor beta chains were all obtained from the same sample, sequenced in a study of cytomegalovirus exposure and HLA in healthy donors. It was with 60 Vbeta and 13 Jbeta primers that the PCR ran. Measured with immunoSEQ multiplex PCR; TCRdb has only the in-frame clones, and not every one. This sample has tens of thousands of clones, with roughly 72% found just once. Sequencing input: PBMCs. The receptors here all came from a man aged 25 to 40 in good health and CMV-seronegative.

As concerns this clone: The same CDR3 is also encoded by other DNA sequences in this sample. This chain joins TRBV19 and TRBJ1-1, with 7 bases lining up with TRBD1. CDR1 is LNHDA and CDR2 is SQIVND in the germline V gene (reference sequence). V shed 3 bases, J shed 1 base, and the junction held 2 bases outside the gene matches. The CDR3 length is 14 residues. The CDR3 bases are TGTGCCAGTAGTATTGGGACAGCGAACACTGAAGCTTTCTTT. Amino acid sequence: CASSIGTANTEAFF.

CDR3 loop: CASSERTGSVSYNEQFF. The CDR3 DNA reads TGCGCCAGCAGTGAGAGGACAGGGTCGGTCTCCTACAATGAGCAGTTCTTC. The V and J genes are TRBV10-1 and TRBJ2-1; 8 positions agree with TRBD1. This CDR3 is built from 17 residues. The J segment lost 0 bases and the V segment lost 2 bases, leaving 6 bases of the junction unmatched. Germline lookup yields CDR1 WNHNN and CDR2 SYGVQD (reference sequence).

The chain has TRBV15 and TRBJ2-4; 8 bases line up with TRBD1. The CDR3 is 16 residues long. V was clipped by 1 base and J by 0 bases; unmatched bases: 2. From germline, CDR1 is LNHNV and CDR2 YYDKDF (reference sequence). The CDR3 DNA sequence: TGTGCCACCAGCAGAGGACAGGGGCTAGCCAAAAACATTCAGTACTTC. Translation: CATSRGQGLAKNIQYF. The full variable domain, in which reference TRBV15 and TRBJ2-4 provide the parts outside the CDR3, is DAMVIQNPRYQVTQFGKPVTLSCSQTLNHNVMYWYQQKSSQAPKLLFHYYDKDFNNEADTPDNFQSRRPNTSFCFLDIRSPGLGDTAMYLCATSRGQGLAKNIQYFGAGTRLSVL.

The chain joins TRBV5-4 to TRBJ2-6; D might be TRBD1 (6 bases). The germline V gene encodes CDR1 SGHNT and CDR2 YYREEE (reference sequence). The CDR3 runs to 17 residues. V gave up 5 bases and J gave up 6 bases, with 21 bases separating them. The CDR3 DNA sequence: TGTGCCAGCAGACAGGGACAACCTACAACTGCGGCCAACGTCCTGACTTTC. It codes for CASRQGQPTTAANVLTF.

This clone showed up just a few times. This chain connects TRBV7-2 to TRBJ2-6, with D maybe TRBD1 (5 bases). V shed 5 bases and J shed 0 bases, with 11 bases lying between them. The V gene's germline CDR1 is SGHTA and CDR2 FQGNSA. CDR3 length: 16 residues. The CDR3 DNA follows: TGTGCCAGCAGCACGGACACCCGCTCTGGGGCCAACGTCCTGACTTTC. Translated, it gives CASSTDTRSGANVLTF.

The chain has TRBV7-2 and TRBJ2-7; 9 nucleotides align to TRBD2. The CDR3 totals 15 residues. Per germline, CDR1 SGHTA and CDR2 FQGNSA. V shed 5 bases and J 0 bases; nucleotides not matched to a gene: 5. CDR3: CASSPSGVSSYEQYF. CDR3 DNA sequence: TGTGCCAGCAGCCCTAGCGGGGTAAGCTCCTACGAGCAGTACTTC.

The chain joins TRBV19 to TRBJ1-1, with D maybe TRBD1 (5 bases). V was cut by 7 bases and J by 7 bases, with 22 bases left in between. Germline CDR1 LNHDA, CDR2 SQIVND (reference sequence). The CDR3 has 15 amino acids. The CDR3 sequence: CASTSSVGKGNEAFF. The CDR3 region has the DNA TGTGCCAGTACCTCATCGGTTGGGAAGGGGAATGAAGCTTTCTTT.

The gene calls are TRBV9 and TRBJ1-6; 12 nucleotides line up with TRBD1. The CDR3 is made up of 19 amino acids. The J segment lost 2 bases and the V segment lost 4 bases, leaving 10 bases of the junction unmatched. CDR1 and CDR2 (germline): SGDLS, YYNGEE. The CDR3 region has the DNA TGTGCCAGCAGCCCCGCCGGGACAGGGGGCGTCACCTATAATTCACCCCTCCACTTT. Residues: CASSPAGTGGVTYNSPLHF.

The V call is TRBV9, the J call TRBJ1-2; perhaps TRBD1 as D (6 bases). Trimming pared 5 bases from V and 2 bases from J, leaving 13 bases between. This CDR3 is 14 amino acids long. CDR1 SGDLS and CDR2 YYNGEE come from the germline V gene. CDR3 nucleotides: TGTGCCAGCAGTTTGGGACACCTGAACTATGGCTACACCTTC. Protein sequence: CASSLGHLNYGYTF.

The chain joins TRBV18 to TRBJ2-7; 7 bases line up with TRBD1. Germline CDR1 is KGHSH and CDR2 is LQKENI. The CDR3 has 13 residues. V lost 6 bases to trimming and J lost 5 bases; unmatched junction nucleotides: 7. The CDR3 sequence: CASSWTGRHEQYF. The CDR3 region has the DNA TGTGCCAGCTCCTGGACAGGTCGCCACGAGCAGTACTTC.

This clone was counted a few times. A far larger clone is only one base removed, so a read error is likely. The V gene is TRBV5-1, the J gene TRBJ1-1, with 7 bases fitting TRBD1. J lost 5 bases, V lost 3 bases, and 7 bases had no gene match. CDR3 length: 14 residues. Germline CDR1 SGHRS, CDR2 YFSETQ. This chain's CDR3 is CASSSEQGTTEAFF. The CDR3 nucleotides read TGCGCCAGCAGCTCAGAACAGGGGACGACTGAAGCTTTCTTT.

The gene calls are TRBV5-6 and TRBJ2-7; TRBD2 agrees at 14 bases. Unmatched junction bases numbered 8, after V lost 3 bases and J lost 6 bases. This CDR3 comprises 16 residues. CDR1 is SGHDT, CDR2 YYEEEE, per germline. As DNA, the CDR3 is TGTGCCAGCAGCTCCTGGGGACTAGCGGGGGCGGTCGAGCAGTACTTC. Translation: CASSSWGLAGAVEQYF.

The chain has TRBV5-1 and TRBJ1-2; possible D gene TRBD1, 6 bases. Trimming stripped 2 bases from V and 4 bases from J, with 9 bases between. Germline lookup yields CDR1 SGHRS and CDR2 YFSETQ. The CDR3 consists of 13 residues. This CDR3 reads CASSLGGVYGYTF. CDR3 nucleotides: TGCGCCAGCAGCTTAGGGGGAGTCTATGGCTACACCTTC.

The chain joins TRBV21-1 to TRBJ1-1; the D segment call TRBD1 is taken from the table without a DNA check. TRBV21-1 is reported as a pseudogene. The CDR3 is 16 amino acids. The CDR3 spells CASKVRDSEPNTEAFF. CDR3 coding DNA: TGTGCCAGCAAGGTCCGGGACAGTGAACCGAACACTGAAGCTTTCTTT.

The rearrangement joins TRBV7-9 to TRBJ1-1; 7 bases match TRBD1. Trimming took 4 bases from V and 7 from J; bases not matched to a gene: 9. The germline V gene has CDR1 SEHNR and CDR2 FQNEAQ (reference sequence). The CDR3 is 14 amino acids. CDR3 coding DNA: TGTGCCAGCAGCTGGGGGACAGTGAAGAATGAAGCTTTCTTT. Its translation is CASSWGTVKNEAFF. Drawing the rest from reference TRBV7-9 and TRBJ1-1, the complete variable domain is DTGVSQNPRHKITKRGQNVTFRCDPISEHNRLYWYRQTLGQGPEFLTYFQNEAQLEKSRLLSDRFSAERPKGSFSTLEIQRTEQGDSAMYLCASSWGTVKNEAFFGQGTRLTVV.

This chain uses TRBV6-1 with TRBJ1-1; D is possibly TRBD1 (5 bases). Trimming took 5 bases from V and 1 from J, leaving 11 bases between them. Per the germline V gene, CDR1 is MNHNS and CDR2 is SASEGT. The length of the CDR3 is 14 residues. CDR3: CASSTGHTNTEAFF. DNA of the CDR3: TGTGCCAGCAGTACCGGACACACGAACACTGAAGCTTTCTTT.

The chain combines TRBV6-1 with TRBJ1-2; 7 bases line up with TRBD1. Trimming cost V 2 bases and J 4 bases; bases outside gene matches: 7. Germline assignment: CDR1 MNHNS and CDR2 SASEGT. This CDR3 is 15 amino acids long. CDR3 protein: CASSEPGQRGYGYTF. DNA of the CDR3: TGTGCCAGCAGTGAACCGGGACAGAGAGGCTATGGCTACACCTTC.

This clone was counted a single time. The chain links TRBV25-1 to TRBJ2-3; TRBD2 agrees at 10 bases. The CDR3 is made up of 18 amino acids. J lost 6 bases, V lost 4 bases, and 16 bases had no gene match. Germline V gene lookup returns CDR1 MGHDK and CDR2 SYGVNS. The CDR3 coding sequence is TGTGCCAGCAGTGTCGCTAGCGGGAGCGGGAATATCCGTGATACGCAGTATTTT. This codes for CASSVASGSGNIRDTQYF. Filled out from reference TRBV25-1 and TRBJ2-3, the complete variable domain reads EADIYQTPRYLVIGTGKKITLECSQTMGHDKMYWYQQDPGMELHLIHYSYGVNSTEKGDLSSESTVSRIRTEHFPLTLESARPSHTSQYLCASSVASGSGNIRDTQYFGPGTRLTVL.

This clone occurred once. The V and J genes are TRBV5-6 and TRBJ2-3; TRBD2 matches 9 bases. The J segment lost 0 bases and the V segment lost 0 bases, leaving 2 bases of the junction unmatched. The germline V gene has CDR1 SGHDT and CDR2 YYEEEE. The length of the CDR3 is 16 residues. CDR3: CASSLDLAGSTDTQYF. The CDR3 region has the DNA TGTGCCAGCAGCTTGGATCTAGCGGGGAGCACAGATACGCAGTATTTT.

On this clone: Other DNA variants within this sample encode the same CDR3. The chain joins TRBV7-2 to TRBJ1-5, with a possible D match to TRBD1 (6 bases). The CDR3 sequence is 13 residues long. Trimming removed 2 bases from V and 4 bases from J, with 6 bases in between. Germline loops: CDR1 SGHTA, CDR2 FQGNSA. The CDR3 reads CASSLRGNQPQHF. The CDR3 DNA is TGTGCCAGCAGCTTAAGGGGGAATCAGCCCCAGCATTTT. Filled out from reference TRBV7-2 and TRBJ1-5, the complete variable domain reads GAGVSQSPSNKVTEKGKDVELRCDPISGHTALYWYRQSLGQGLEFLIYFQGNSAPDKSGLPSDRFSAERTGGSVSTLTIQRTQQEDSAVYLCASSLRGNQPQHFGDGTRLSIL.

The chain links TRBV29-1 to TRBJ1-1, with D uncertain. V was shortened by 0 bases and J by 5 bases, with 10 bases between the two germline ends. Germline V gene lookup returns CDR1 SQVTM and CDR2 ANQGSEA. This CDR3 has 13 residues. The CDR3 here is CSVEDLLRTEAFF. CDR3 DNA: TGCAGCGTTGAAGATCTTTTGAGAACTGAAGCTTTCTTT.

The CDR3 loop reads CAISGGSSYNEQFF. Written as DNA, the CDR3 is TGTGCCATCAGTGGAGGGAGCTCCTACAATGAGCAGTTCTTC. The rearrangement joins TRBV10-3 to TRBJ2-1; TRBD2 might be the D (5 bases). CDR3 size: 14 residues. The ends were cut back, 4 bases at V and 0 bases at J, with 7 bases in the middle. Germline loops: CDR1 ENHRY, CDR2 SYGVKD.

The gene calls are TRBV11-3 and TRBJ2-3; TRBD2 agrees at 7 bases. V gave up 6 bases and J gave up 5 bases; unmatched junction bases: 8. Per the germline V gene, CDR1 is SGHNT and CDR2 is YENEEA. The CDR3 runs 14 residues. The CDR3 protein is CASRGGRALDTQYF. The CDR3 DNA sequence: TGTGCCAGCAGGGGGGGGAGGGCCTTAGATACGCAGTATTTT.

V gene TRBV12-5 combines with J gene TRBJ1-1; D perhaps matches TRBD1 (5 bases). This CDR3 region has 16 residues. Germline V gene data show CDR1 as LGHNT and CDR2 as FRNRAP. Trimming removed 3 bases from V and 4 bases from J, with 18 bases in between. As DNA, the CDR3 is TGTGCTAGTGGTTTTGCGGCAGGGATTGAGACCACTGAAGCTTTCTTT. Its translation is CASGFAAGIETTEAFF.

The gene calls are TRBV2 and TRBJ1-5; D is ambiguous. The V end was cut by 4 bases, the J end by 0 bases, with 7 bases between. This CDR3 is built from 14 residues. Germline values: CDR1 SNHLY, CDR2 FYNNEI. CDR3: CASSGQASNQPQHF. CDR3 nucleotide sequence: TGTGCCAGCAGTGGACAAGCTAGCAATCAGCCCCAGCATTTT.

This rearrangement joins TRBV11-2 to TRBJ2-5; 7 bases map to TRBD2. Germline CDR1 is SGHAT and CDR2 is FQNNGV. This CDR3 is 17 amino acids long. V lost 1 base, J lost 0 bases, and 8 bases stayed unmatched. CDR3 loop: CASSLGGGKGYQETQYF. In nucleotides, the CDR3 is TGTGCCAGCAGCTTAGGGGGGGGAAAGGGGTACCAAGAGACCCAGTACTTC.

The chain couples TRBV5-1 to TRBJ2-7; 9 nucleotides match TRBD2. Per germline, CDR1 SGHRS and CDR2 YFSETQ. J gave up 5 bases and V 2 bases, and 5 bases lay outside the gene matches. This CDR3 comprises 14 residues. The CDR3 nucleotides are TGCGCCAGCAGCTTACTACTAGCGGGTAACGAGCAGTACTTC. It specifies CASSLLLAGNEQYF.

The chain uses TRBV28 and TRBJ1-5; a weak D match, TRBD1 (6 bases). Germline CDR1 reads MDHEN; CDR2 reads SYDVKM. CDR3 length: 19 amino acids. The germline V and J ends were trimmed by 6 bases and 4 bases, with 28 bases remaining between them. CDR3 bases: TGTGCCAGCAGAACAGGGTTGGCCCCCGTATCGGGCTATAATCAGCCCCAGCATTTT. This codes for CASRTGLAPVSGYNQPQHF.